This T cell receptor (beta chain) was documented in a study of cytomegalovirus exposure and HLA in healthy donors (dated by TCRdb to about 2017). Turning to the overall study: According to an earlier analysis of 550 to 700 of the donors, some 180 million T cells yielded roughly 110 million unique TCR beta sequences and approximately 300 Gb of sequence data. About 300 gigabases of sequencing data and some 85 million unique TCR sequences were included in an early release covering about 620 HLA-typed donors. The genetic ancestry cluster associated with self-reported Caucasian donors included about 84% of the 300 to 450 genotyped donors. The study was designed to test whether signatures of past pathogen exposure could be identified by cataloging public T cell receptors. The study used immunosequencing to profile the T cell repertoires of around 600 subjects and linked those repertoires to cytomegalovirus serostatus. Along with the 666-subject first cohort, a separate validation cohort of about 110 different subjects was used. The study combined high-throughput TCR immunosequencing, statistical association of individual TCRs with disease status, and machine learning to predict cytomegalovirus infection status. In a later analysis, previously published TCR beta repertoires from about 640 donors were re-analyzed and high-resolution HLA genotyping was added so that TCR occurrence patterns could be studied. Rather than using new phenotypic data, the later analysis identified candidate immune exposures from TCR beta sequences and from how often those sequences occurred across donors. To decide whether each TCR beta V gene segment behaved as functional or pseudogenic, an earlier analysis of over 500 of the donors relied on high-throughput TCR beta sequencing. Donor age, sex, ethnicity and CMV serostatus were compiled together with the repertoire data. A later genetic analysis took genome-wide SNP genotypes for about three fifths of the roughly 700 donors and used that subset as a discovery cohort. Every repertoire in the discovery cohort had been generated on one and the same sequencing platform. HLA typing covered class I and class II loci at four-digit resolution. Typing coverage differed by locus: A, B, C, DRB1 and DQB1 were typed in about 629-630 donors, DQA1 in 522, DPA1 in 600 to 610, and DPB1 in roughly 450. Four to six DR-DQ haplotypes were handled as single units for association and clustering, since linkage in the cohort was strong. On average, about 240,000 unique TCR beta nucleotide sequences were sequenced per donor among about 400 genotyped donors of the cohort, with roughly 18% of those sequences being non-productive.

The research as a whole found: Because counts were too low, about 15 rarely observed V segments, including chromosome 9 orphons, were left out of the earlier analysis of approximately 500 of the donors. A further reported finding was that TCR beta sequences accurately predicted the HLA-A and HLA-B alleles for most subjects in the first cohort. When HLA alleles, especially DR and DQ, strongly co-occurred, TCR associations were difficult to assign to individual alleles. A few of the identified cytomegalovirus-associated TCR beta chains were confirmed in vitro to be specific for cytomegalovirus antigens. Correlated functional status among segregating V segments might reflect linkage disequilibrium, but an unknown experimental factor could not be ruled out. The presence/absence analyses assumed that sequencing depth was roughly uniform across donors, and that assumption may not be true. The sequencing pipeline was judged likely to have produced a cluster of highly shared sequence variants as a technical artifact. Compared with the 666-donor mean, donors in an Asian-associated ancestry cluster had fewer N-insertions in productive TCRs, according to a later genetic analysis. A later analysis found that HLA-associated TCR beta chains were more clonally expanded and had lower generation probabilities than equally common non-associated chains. V-gene and J-gene trimming of TCR beta chains was associated with a missense DCLRE1C variant in a later genetic analysis, and the association was replicated in an independent cohort. It was suggested by the authors that the approach could potentially be generalized to other disease states and immunological phenotypes. The classifier was reported to diagnose cytomegalovirus status with high specificity and sensitivity in both the original cohort and the validation cohort. Most CMV-associated TCR beta chains appeared to be HLA-restricted in a later analysis, and the HLA associations seemed to be driven largely by CMV exposure. In a later analysis, the rate of TCR association differed among HLA loci, with DRB1 alleles having the most associated TCRs and HLA-C alleles having the fewest. At a false discovery rate of 0.05, a later analysis linked 16,951 TCR beta sequences to specific HLA alleles. Some IMGT-functional V segments, including TRBV6-2 and TRBV6-3, could not be distinguished by the 87-base-pair reads and were therefore excluded. In the study, about 150 TCR beta chains were listed as associated with cytomegalovirus. Because some donors lacked HLA typing at each locus, the association tests relied only on the typed subset. In a later analysis, several top co-occurrence clusters were reported to appear linked to parvovirus B19, influenza, CMV and Epstein-Barr virus. The only immune exposure information available for the cohort was CMV serostatus. While some public TCRs were present in many individuals, most TCR sequences turned up only very rarely across donors. In an earlier analysis of 587 of the donors, most TCR beta V segments were observed in productive rearrangements about 90% or about 30% of the time, broadly matching IMGT annotations. In this cohort, only TCR beta chains were sequenced, and detectable features were limited by the absence of alpha or paired-chain data.

The cohort was made up of approximately 670 healthy bone marrow donors. At the time of sampling, all cohort members were nominally healthy, though unrecorded immune exposures were likely present. The donor tested CMV seronegative, placing the donor among the roughly 340 seronegative members of the cohort. A peripheral blood sample was collected from each donor, and TCR beta sequencing was performed on peripheral blood mononuclear cells. Genomic DNA extraction from the blood cell samples was performed with the Qiagen DNeasy Blood Extraction Kit. This clone was counted a single time. The antigen this receptor binds is unknown. One base away there is no much larger clone; base qualities are not given. CDR1 is given as LGHNA and CDR2 as YSLEER, both from the germline V gene. Counted from cysteine to phenylalanine, this CDR3 has 14 amino acids. Just the 42-base CDR3 DNA is kept, in frame starting at base 1. The junction carries 11 bases between V and J, which are trimmed by 0 bases and 6 bases respectively.

The library relied on the immunoSEQ multiplex PCR assay. The multiplex PCR relied on a mix of 60 forward primers for TCR Vbeta segments and 13 reverse primers for TCR Jbeta segments. The CDR3 region of rearranged TCR beta genes was amplified from genomic DNA by a multiplex PCR assay. The amplified TCR beta libraries were sequenced on the Illumina HiSeq System as 87-base-pair reads. Under the source paper's analysis protocol: Across the 500 to 700 repertoires, a later analysis counted approximately 75 million unique TCR beta chains, 9.5 million to 12 million of which were shared by at least two donors. A nearest-neighbor algorithm error-corrected the raw reads and collapsed the reads into unique sequences, merging closely related sequences to remove PCR and sequencing errors. V, D and J gene segments were assigned by aligning CDR3 sequences to IMGT reference sequences. For a sequence to be retained, at least a six-nucleotide match to both a V gene segment and a J gene segment was required. A rearrangement was called productive if the CDR3 had no stop codons and remained in frame with V and J, and every other rearrangement was called non-productive. CDR3 was defined according to IMGT convention as the region running from the second conserved V-encoded cysteine to the conserved J-encoded phenylalanine. The earlier analysis of some 550 of the donors excluded any sequence lacking an unambiguous match to a single V gene segment. An earlier analysis of over 450 of the donors classified V segments as functional when productive rearrangements were above 56.7% and as segregating when the standard deviation between donors was above 5%. A statistical classification framework was built to diagnose cytomegalovirus status from the catalog of TCR beta chain sequences. A later analysis assigned V and J genes by comparing TCR nucleotide sequences with IMGT/GENE-DB human TR gene sequences. The TCRdist pipeline was used in a later analysis to assign CDR3 sequences and most-parsimonious VDJ recombination scenarios. In a later analysis, each TCR beta chain was defined by its CDR3 amino acid sequence together with its V-gene family, and reads lacking a unique V-gene family were excluded. A later analysis removed 450 to 600 highly shared, low-generation-probability nucleotide sequences to deal with suspected cross-contamination and a sequencing artifact. For each public chain, a later analysis derived a clonal expansion index from normalized ranks of inferred template counts within each repertoire. A later analysis computed generation probabilities with a VDJ recombination model fitted to out-of-frame rearrangements, and checked the results against IGoR. Hypergeometric tests were used in a later analysis to score TCR-TCR, TCR-HLA and TCR-CMV co-occurrence, with a repertoire-size bias correction applied to the TCR pairs. A later analysis estimated false discovery rates by permuting HLA or CMV assignments 20 times. A later analysis grouped co-occurring TCRs with DBSCAN, adding TCRdist sequence similarity when clustering within HLA-allele-positive subsets. Repertoires with fewer than 30,000 or more than 120,000 public chains, plus five repertoires with anomalous nucleotide sharing, were excluded from co-occurrence clustering. Held by TCRdb, this immuneACCESS table contains in-frame sequences only and omits some clones. Under half of the omission traces to an unresolved V gene where checked; the cause of the rest is unknown. The V and J calls and the clone size are those of that table, but D and trimming were determined from the DNA. For this sample there are approximately 160,000 clones; 68% appear just once. Roughly 1.4% of the sample rests with the top ten.

The sequenced sample was PBMCs. The receptor's source is a man between 50 and 59 years old in good health and CMV-seronegative. The rearranged segments are TRBV4-3 and TRBJ1-2, with no confident D gene call. The DNA sequence is given as TGCGCCAGCAGCCAAGACGCCAGGAAGGATGGCTACACCTTC. Translation gives CASSQDARKDGYTF.